This TCR beta chain was sequenced in a study of metastatic and nonmetastatic thyroid tumors. Study-wide context: Blood and tumor or nodule tissue repertoires from malignant and benign thyroid patients were compared. Study results and limitations: Relative to benign nodules, malignant thyroid tumors were reportedly characterized by significantly elevated TCR beta diversity in blood and tumor.

This clone was found many times. Its matching antigen is unknown. V lost 8 bases and J lost 3, with 16 bases in between. This CDR3 is 14 amino acids long. Germline values: CDR1 MGHRA, CDR2 YSYEKL. Every patient was untreated before thyroid surgery. In the original workflow: Using the CDR3 differences seen across clinicopathological groups, the authors built a distant-metastasis classifier for papillary thyroid cancer, which was meant to discriminate distant-metastatic patients. Using MiXCR, TCRdb reanalyzed the PCR reads. For this entry, the V and J calls and clone size follow TCRdb and not the study's own pipeline. The sample lists around 25,000 clones, 15% seen once, with approximately 3.3% in the top ten.

Input material: blood. The TCR was taken from a female donor with papillary thyroid cancer or a benign thyroid nodule (not recorded which). Some clones in this sample may be carry-over from other donors' samples. This chain links TRBV4-1 with TRBJ1-1; TRBD1 is a possible D gene (5 bases). The CDR3 DNA reads as TGCGCCAGCGGCAGCCGGGACTCGGACACTGAAGCTTTCTTT. It is translated as CASGSRDSDTEAFF.